This T cell receptor (beta chain) was captured by sequencing in a study of blood T cell repertoires in COVID-19. This CDR3 spans 18 amino acids. CDR1 and CDR2 (germline): KGHSH, LQKENI. Trimming at V came to 3 bases and at J to 6 bases, leaving 17 bases not matched to a gene. Judged by abundance, this clone is medium-sized. Sequencing was performed with immunoSEQ multiplex PCR; in TCRdb, only in-frame clones are kept and a portion is missing. The data hold roughly 190,000 clones, with approximately 86% observed a single time. Sequencing was carried out using PBMCs or T cells enriched from blood (not recorded which). The chain recombines TRBV18 with TRBJ2-3; TRBD2 aligns across 8 bases. The TCR originated in a woman aged 55-70 years with acute COVID-19. In nucleotides, the CDR3 is TGTGCCAGCTCACCCCAAGGATCGCCTAGCGGGTCGGGGGATACGCAGTATTTT. This translates into CASSPQGSPSGSGDTQYF.